This TCR beta chain was obtained from a study of blood T cell repertoires in COVID-19. The overall study: Acute-phase and convalescent COVID-19 samples originated in the United States, Italy and Spain. Sources were T cells, B-cell-depleted T cells, or PBMCs; the material itself was cDNA or gDNA.

The CDR3 sequence is 15 residues long. V was trimmed by 6 bases and J by 7 bases, leaving 21 bases between them. CDR1 and CDR2 from the germline V gene are MNHEY and SVGEGT. In the original processing: Estimation of nucleated cell counts was performed using reference gene primer amplification. Generated by immunoSEQ multiplex PCR, the TCRdb table keeps only in-frame clones and is missing some. V and J calls plus clone size are reproduced from that table; the DNA served to infer D and trimming. The table shows roughly 53,000 clones, with around 83% occurring only once. This sequence was found in a man aged 35 to 55 with active COVID-19. The genes are TRBV6-2 or TRBV6-3 and TRBJ1-1, with D possibly matching TRBD1 (5 bases). Sequenced sample: peripheral blood. The CDR3 protein is CASSPALDMINEAFF. The CDR3 nucleotides read TGTGCCAGCAGCCCCGCCTTGGACATGATCAATGAAGCTTTCTTT.